These 14 T cell receptor beta chains originate from one sample sequenced in a study of T cell responses to AZD1222 COVID-19 vaccine. The table came from immunoSEQ multiplex PCR; TCRdb's copy has only in-frame clones and leaves some out. Here the sample spans approximately 120,000 clones, approximately 91% being singletons. Sequenced here: peripheral blood, sampled on day 0 of AZD1222 vaccination. These receptors were obtained from an adult in good health.

The rearrangement links TRBV7-2 to TRBJ1-5, with D possibly TRBD1 on 5 matching bases. This CDR3 is built from 14 residues. From germline, CDR1 is SGHTA and CDR2 FQGNSA. Trimming cost V 7 bases and J 3 bases, with 13 bases left between them. CDR3 DNA sequence: TGTGCCAGCAACCATGGGGCCCCCAATCAGCCCCAGCATTTT. It specifies CASNHGAPNQPQHF.

This chain uses TRBV7-2 with TRBJ2-1, with 8 nucleotides matching TRBD1. Trimming took 5 bases from V and 5 from J; bases not matched to a gene: 5. CDR1 and CDR2 from the germline V gene are SGHTA and FQGNSA. The CDR3 sequence is 14 residues long. The CDR3 nucleotides read TGTGCCAGCAGCCTAAGACAGGGGAACAATGAGCAGTTCTTC. Translating gives CASSLRQGNNEQFF.

The V gene is TRBV6-2 or TRBV6-3, the J gene TRBJ2-3; 13 bases map to TRBD2. Unmatched junction bases numbered 8, after V lost 5 bases and J lost 6 bases. CDR1 and CDR2 (germline): MNHEY, SVGEGT. This CDR3 comprises 16 residues. The CDR3 DNA follows: TGTGCCAGCAGTCTCCGGACTAGCGGGGGATCTGATACGCAGTATTTT. Its protein product is CASSLRTSGGSDTQYF.

The J gene is TRBJ2-7, the V gene TRBV6-5; 7 nucleotides line up with TRBD1. Germline CDR1 and CDR2: MNHEY and SVGAGI. Trimming at V came to 0 bases and at J to 9 bases, leaving 11 bases not matched to a gene. The CDR3 is 15 amino acids. The CDR3 DNA follows: TGTGCCAGCAGTTACTCTACCGGGACAGTTTCGTGGCAGTACTTC. This codes for CASSYSTGTVSWQYF.

This chain links TRBV15 with TRBJ2-1; 7 nucleotides line up with TRBD2. The CDR3 totals 18 residues. The junction had 9 bases not matched to a gene; V was cut back by 1 base and J by 0 bases. The germline V gene has CDR1 LNHNV and CDR2 YYDKDF (reference sequence). CDR3 coding DNA: TGTGCCACCAGCAGAGTCCGACTAGCTCTGAGCTCCTACAATGAGCAGTTCTTC. Its translation: CATSRVRLALSSYNEQFF. Together with reference TRBV15 and TRBJ2-1, the CDR3 gives the full variable domain: DAMVIQNPRYQVTQFGKPVTLSCSQTLNHNVMYWYQQKSSQAPKLLFHYYDKDFNNEADTPDNFQSRRPNTSFCFLDIRSPGLGDTAMYLCATSRVRLALSSYNEQFFGPGTRLTVL.

This chain joins TRBV19 and TRBJ1-2; unclear D gene. The CDR3 loop spans 14 amino acids. V was pared by 8 bases and J by 0 bases, with 13 bases between. Germline V CDR1 and CDR2: LNHDA, SQIVND (reference sequence). The CDR3 DNA sequence: TGTGCCAGTTGTCCCACGGGCCCTAACTATGGCTACACCTTC. It translates to CASCPTGPNYGYTF.

In this sample, this clone turned up a few times. This chain uses TRBV12-3 or TRBV12-4 with TRBJ2-2, with 11 bases aligning to TRBD2. CDR3 length: 13 amino acids. CDR3 nucleotide sequence: TGTGCATTTGTACTAGCGGGAGAGGGGGAGCTGTTTTTT. Encoded protein: CAFVLAGEGELFF.

The J gene is TRBJ2-2, the V gene TRBV6-2 or TRBV6-3; no clear D gene. Germline loops: CDR1 MNHEY, CDR2 SVGEGT. This CDR3 comprises 13 residues. V was pared by 2 bases and J by 0 bases, with 1 base between. The CDR3 coding sequence is TGTGCCAGCAGTTACCCGAACACCGGGGAGCTGTTTTTT. Its translation is CASSYPNTGELFF.

This clone is a singleton in its sample. V and J are TRBV19 and TRBJ2-1; 9 bases line up with TRBD2. The CDR3 runs to 14 residues. The V and J ends lost 7 bases and 8 bases, in that order; junction bases with no gene match: 9. Germline CDR1 and CDR2: LNHDA and SQIVND (reference sequence). DNA of the CDR3: TGTGCCAGTACGGTGGGACTAGCTCGCGATGAGCAGTTCTTC. The encoded protein is CASTVGLARDEQFF. The full variable domain, with the rest looked up from reference TRBV19 and TRBJ2-1, is DGGITQSPKYLFRKEGQNVTLSCEQNLNHDAMYWYRQDPGQGLRLIYYSQIVNDFQKGDIAEGYSVSREKKESFPLTVTSAQKNPTAFYLCASTVGLARDEQFFGPGTRLTVL.

The rearrangement joins TRBV9 to TRBJ2-1; 8 nucleotides match TRBD1. Germline V gene lookup returns CDR1 SGDLS and CDR2 YYNGEE. The CDR3 is 15 amino acids. V was pared by 3 bases and J by 7 bases, with 9 bases of the junction left unmatched. The CDR3: CASSATGTGSNEQFF. The CDR3 coding sequence is TGTGCCAGCAGCGCGACCGGGACAGGTAGTAATGAGCAGTTCTTC.

This chain connects TRBV6-6 to TRBJ2-2; 7 bases match TRBD1. This CDR3 is 14 amino acids long. Germline V CDR1 and CDR2: MNHNY, SVGAGI (reference sequence). Trimming at V came to 5 bases and at J to 3 bases, leaving 3 bases not matched to a gene. The CDR3 loop is CASSARGYTGELFF. DNA of the CDR3: TGTGCCAGCAGTGCCAGGGGGTACACCGGGGAGCTGTTTTTT.

About this clone itself: Mismatch with germline at one junction end may stem from a read error. This chain links TRBV19 with TRBJ1-1; D unclear. CDR3 size: 13 residues. Germline V gene data show CDR1 as LNHDA and CDR2 as SQIVND (reference sequence). CDR3 in DNA: TGTGCCAGTAGTATAGCGTTGAAGACTGAAGCTTTCTTT. This encodes CASSIALKTEAFF.

The chain joins TRBV5-1 to TRBJ2-2; D may be TRBD1 (5 bases). Germline lookup yields CDR1 SGHRS and CDR2 YFSETQ. There are 16 residues in the CDR3. The V end was cut by 6 bases, the J end by 0 bases, with 15 bases between. The CDR3 sequence is CASTGQGLTNTGELFF. In DNA, the CDR3 is TGCGCCAGCACCGGGCAGGGCCTAACGAACACCGGGGAGCTGTTTTTT.

The chain combines TRBV9 with TRBJ1-6; D uncertain. The V end was cut by 0 bases, the J end by 6 bases, with 10 bases between. The CDR3 runs to 15 residues. CDR1 and CDR2 (germline): SGDLS, YYNGEE. The chain's CDR3 is CASSVEGLGNSPLHF. The DNA of the CDR3 is TGTGCCAGCAGCGTAGAAGGGTTGGGTAATTCACCCCTCCACTTT.